One sample yielded the 27 T cell receptor beta chains listed below, sequenced in a study of blood T cell repertoires in COVID-19. Generated by immunoSEQ multiplex PCR, the TCRdb table keeps only in-frame clones and is missing some. Altogether 250,000 to 350,000 clones are present, roughly 88% being singletons, with the ten largest covering more than 3.5%. Sequenced: PBMCs or T cells enriched from blood (not recorded which). All receptors come from a woman aged 30 to 39 who had recovered from COVID-19.

This rearrangement joins TRBV9 to TRBJ2-7, with TRBD1 as a possible D gene (7 bases). This CDR3 contains 14 residues. V lost 4 bases and J lost 5, with 16 bases in between. Germline V lookup: CDR1 SGDLS, CDR2 YYNGEE. The CDR3 is CASSPRGAGNEQYF. CDR3 sequence (DNA): TGTGCCAGCAGCCCCAGGGGGGCAGGTAACGAGCAGTACTTC.

The rearrangement joins TRBV3-1 (or the pseudogene TRBV3-2) to TRBJ2-2; 10 bases agree with TRBD2. CDR3 length equals 16 residues. The germline V gene has CDR1 LGHDT and CDR2 YNNKEL (reference sequence). The junction had 10 bases not matched to a gene; V was cut back by 4 bases and J by 8 bases. DNA for the CDR3: TGTGCCAGCAGCCGTCTAGCGGGAGTTTATGGGGGGGAGCTGTTTTTT. This translates into CASSRLAGVYGGELFF.

This clone has a single count. The chain joins TRBV28 to TRBJ2-7, with a possible D match to TRBD2 (6 bases). The germline CDR1 and CDR2 sequences are MDHEN and SYDVKM. V lost 3 bases, J lost 3 bases, and 12 bases lay in between. The CDR3 sequence is 14 residues long. CDR3 amino acids: CASSFPGGGYEQYF. The CDR3 nucleotides are TGTGCCAGCAGTTTCCCCGGGGGAGGCTACGAGCAGTACTTC.

This chain joins TRBV28 and TRBJ2-3, with 7 bases identical to TRBD2. CDR1 and CDR2 from the germline V gene are MDHEN and SYDVKM. The CDR3 extends over 15 amino acids. Germline trimming cut 2 bases from V and 6 bases from J; bases unmatched to any gene: 8. The CDR3 loop reads CASSLGGVGSDTQYF. In nucleotides, the CDR3 is TGTGCCAGCAGTTTAGGGGGGGTCGGATCGGATACGCAGTATTTT.

This chain connects TRBV7-9 to TRBJ2-2; a weak D match, TRBD1 (6 bases). In germline, CDR1 is SEHNR, CDR2 FQNEAQ (reference sequence). Trimming removed 6 bases at V and 6 bases at J, with 14 bases between. This CDR3 is 14 amino acids long. The CDR3 DNA follows: TGTGCCAGCAGACAACAGGGATGGGCCGGGGAGCTGTTTTTT. This sequence encodes CASRQQGWAGELFF.

The chain employs TRBV27 and TRBJ1-2, with 7 bases matching TRBD1. This CDR3 is 14 amino acids long. Trimming took 4 bases from V and 2 from J; bases not matched to a gene: 4. Germline lookup yields CDR1 MNHEY and CDR2 SMNVEV (reference sequence). The chain's CDR3 is CASSYRGRNYGYTF. Here the CDR3 DNA reads TGTGCCAGCAGTTACAGGGGCCGCAACTATGGCTACACCTTC.

V is TRBV27 and J is TRBJ1-6; 8 positions agree with TRBD1. Germline V gives CDR1 MNHEY, CDR2 SMNVEV (reference sequence). J was trimmed by 7 bases and V by 5 bases; bases with no gene match: 7. The CDR3 has 15 residues. The CDR3 DNA reads as TGTGCCAGCAGTCCCCGGGACAGGCAAAATTCACCCCTCCACTTT. Translation gives CASSPRDRQNSPLHF.

CDR3 DNA: TGTGCCAGCAGCACCCCGACAGGGGGAGGGGCCAACGTCCTGACTTTC. Protein sequence: CASSTPTGGGANVLTF. The genes are TRBV5-6 and TRBJ2-6, with TRBD1 matching 9 bases. V lost 4 bases to trimming and J lost 4 bases; unmatched junction nucleotides: 6. The CDR3 covers 16 residues. Germline lookup yields CDR1 SGHDT and CDR2 YYEEEE.

The CDR3 protein is CASSVKLNTEAFF. The CDR3 DNA sequence: TGTGCCAGCAGTGTGAAGCTAAACACTGAAGCTTTCTTT. V usage is TRBV11-2 and J usage is TRBJ1-1; no clear D gene. The germline CDR1 and CDR2 sequences are SGHAT and FQNNGV. This CDR3 has 13 amino acids. With 6 bases removed from V and 2 bases from J, the gap between germline ends came to 10 bases.

This chain links TRBV13 with TRBJ2-7, with D uncertain. The CDR3 contains 15 residues. The V end was cut by 1 base, the J end by 0 bases, with 10 bases between. CDR1 PRHDT and CDR2 FYEKMQ come from the germline V gene (reference sequence). The chain's CDR3 is CASSLDLRPSYEQYF. The CDR3 DNA reads as TGTGCCAGCAGCTTAGACTTGCGGCCCTCCTACGAGCAGTACTTC.

CDR3 sequence (DNA): TGTGCCAGCAGCTTACGAGAGGGGGCGTACAATGAGCAGTTCTTC. It is translated as CASSLREGAYNEQFF. The chain links TRBV5-4 to TRBJ2-1; 7 bases align to TRBD1. The CDR3 totals 15 residues. Germline V CDR1 and CDR2: SGHNT, YYREEE (reference sequence). Trimming at V came to 2 bases and at J to 4 bases, leaving 6 bases not matched to a gene.

The chain couples TRBV7-8 to TRBJ1-1, with D possibly matching TRBD1 (6 bases). V lost 5 bases to trimming and J lost 3 bases, with 19 bases between them. Germline V CDR1 and CDR2: SGHVS, FQNEAQ. The CDR3 covers 16 residues. CDR3 in amino acids: CASSPRQAVRDTEAFF. CDR3 DNA sequence: TGTGCCAGCAGCCCCCGACAGGCAGTTAGGGACACTGAAGCTTTCTTT.

The rearrangement uses TRBV18 and TRBJ1-1; D is possibly TRBD1 (5 bases). The V and J ends lost 3 bases and 1 base respectively, with 15 bases between them. Germline V lookup: CDR1 KGHSH, CDR2 LQKENI. This CDR3 has 16 residues. The CDR3 DNA reads TGTGCCAGCTCACCGCTAATGCGGCAGGGGAACACTGAAGCTTTCTTT. Protein: CASSPLMRQGNTEAFF. Complete variable domain (other parts from reference TRBV18 and TRBJ1-1): NAGVMQNPRHLVRRRGQEARLRCSPMKGHSHVYWYRQLPEEGLKFMVYLQKENIIDESGMPKERFSAEFPKEGPSILRIQQVVRGDSAAYFCASSPLMRQGNTEAFFGQGTRLTVV.

The genes are TRBV19 and TRBJ2-1; D is perhaps TRBD2 (7 bases). Germline loops: CDR1 LNHDA, CDR2 SQIVND (reference sequence). V was clipped by 7 bases and J by 9 bases, with 25 bases between them. This CDR3 comprises 16 residues. The CDR3 region is CASKGEGGGAVREQFF. The CDR3 nucleotides read TGTGCCAGTAAGGGCGAGGGGGGAGGGGCGGTTCGTGAGCAGTTCTTC.

This clone came up a few times. This chain joins TRBV5-1 and TRBJ1-1; a possible D gene is TRBD1 (5 bases). Germline V gene data show CDR1 as SGHRS and CDR2 as YFSETQ. Trimming left V 3 bases short and J 0 bases short, with 15 bases between. The CDR3 extends over 16 amino acids. CDR3 DNA: TGCGCCAGCAGCTCCCTACCGACGACAGTGAACACTGAAGCTTTCTTT. Protein: CASSSLPTTVNTEAFF. Together with reference TRBV5-1 and TRBJ1-1, the CDR3 gives the full variable domain: KAGVTQTPRYLIKTRGQQVTLSCSPISGHRSVSWYQQTPGQGLQFLFEYFSETQRNKGNFPGRFSGRQFSNSRSEMNVSTLELGDSALYLCASSSLPTTVNTEAFFGQGTRLTVV.

The rearrangement joins TRBV28 to TRBJ1-2; 7 positions match TRBD1. CDR1 is MDHEN and CDR2 is SYDVKM in the germline V gene. The CDR3 spans 15 residues. Germline trimming cut 5 bases from V and 4 bases from J; bases unmatched to any gene: 10. The CDR3 here is CASSGWDSKSYGYTF. Here the CDR3 DNA reads TGTGCCAGCAGTGGATGGGACAGCAAATCCTATGGCTACACCTTC.

The CDR3 loop reads CASSLRAGKLFF. The DNA for the CDR3 is TGTGCCAGCAGTTTGAGGGCTGGTAAGCTGTTTTTT. The rearrangement joins TRBV12-3 or TRBV12-4 to TRBJ2-2; D perhaps matches TRBD2 (5 bases). The CDR3 is made up of 12 amino acids. Trimming shortened V by 3 bases and J by 12 bases, and 11 bases separated the two germline ends.

The chain is built from TRBV3-1 (or the pseudogene TRBV3-2) and TRBJ2-1, with TRBD1 as a possible D gene (5 bases). The CDR3 is made up of 13 amino acids. Germline V gives CDR1 LGHDT, CDR2 YNNKEL (reference sequence). Trimming pared 1 base from V and 14 bases from J, leaving 15 bases between. This CDR3 reads CASSQGFWGAEFF. Here the CDR3 DNA reads TGTGCCAGCAGCCAAGGCTTCTGGGGCGCAGAGTTCTTC.

The chain has TRBV5-8 and TRBJ2-1; a weak D match, TRBD2 (5 bases). Trimming removed 0 bases at V and 2 bases at J, with 21 bases between. The CDR3 extends over 19 amino acids. In germline, CDR1 is SGHTS, CDR2 YDEGEE. CDR3 DNA: TGTGCCAGCAGCTTGGCCTGGACTGACCCTAGGATCACCTACAATGAGCAGTTCTTC. This codes for CASSLAWTDPRITYNEQFF.

This sequence joins TRBV25-1 and TRBJ2-2; D is perhaps TRBD1 (5 bases). Germline V gene lookup returns CDR1 MGHDK and CDR2 SYGVNS. This CDR3 region has 17 residues. Trimming left V 3 bases short and J 0 bases short, with 14 bases between. CDR3 amino acids: CASSDKRKGTNTGELFF. CDR3 nucleotide sequence: TGTGCCAGCAGTGATAAACGGAAGGGGACGAACACCGGGGAGCTGTTTTTT.

The chain links TRBV3-1 (or the pseudogene TRBV3-2) to TRBJ1-1, with 7 positions matching TRBD1. Per the germline V gene, CDR1 is LGHDT and CDR2 is YNNKEL (reference sequence). Germline trimming cut 1 base from V and 1 base from J; bases unmatched to any gene: 0. The CDR3 runs to 14 residues. CDR3 nucleotide sequence: TGTGCCAGCAGCCAAGGACAGGGGAACACTGAAGCTTTCTTT. Amino acids: CASSQGQGNTEAFF.

There are a few counts of this clone. The chain joins TRBV5-4 to TRBJ1-2; 8 bases align to TRBD1. CDR1 is SGHNT, CDR2 YYREEE, per germline (reference sequence). Unmatched junction bases numbered 4, after V lost 3 bases and J lost 6 bases. The length of the CDR3 is 13 residues. The CDR3 is CASSWDRRHGYTF. The CDR3 coding sequence is TGTGCCAGCAGCTGGGACAGGAGGCATGGCTACACCTTC.

This clone has only a few counts. The genes are TRBV2 and TRBJ1-1; 10 nucleotides match TRBD1. This CDR3 comprises 11 residues. Unmatched junction bases numbered 3, after V lost 6 bases and J lost 11 bases. Germline CDR1 is SNHLY and CDR2 is FYNNEI. Here the CDR3 reads CASRRTGGAFF. In DNA form, the CDR3 reads TGTGCCAGCAGGAGGACAGGGGGGGCTTTCTTT.

This chain links TRBV27 with TRBJ1-2; maybe TRBD1 (6 bases). Germline values: CDR1 MNHEY, CDR2 SMNVEV (reference sequence). Trimming shortened V by 0 bases and J by 8 bases, and 16 bases separated the two germline ends. This CDR3 is 15 amino acids long. The chain's CDR3 is CASSLSAGVVYGYTF. The DNA of the CDR3 is TGTGCCAGCAGTTTATCGGCAGGGGTGGTTTACGGCTACACCTTC.

The V and J genes are TRBV7-6 and TRBJ2-2; D may be TRBD1 (6 bases). Germline assignment: CDR1 SGHVS and CDR2 FNYEAQ. V was trimmed by 4 bases and J by 6 bases, leaving 12 bases between them. This CDR3 has 14 residues. CDR3 sequence (DNA): TGTGCCAGCAGCTCTAAAGGGACATCCGGGGAGCTGTTTTTT. Translated, it gives CASSSKGTSGELFF.

The chain combines TRBV5-1 with TRBJ2-3; TRBD2 matches 12 bases. This CDR3 region has 16 residues. Losses at the gene ends were 3 bases for V and 0 bases for J; bases not matched to a gene: 2. Germline CDR1 reads SGHRS; CDR2 reads YFSETQ. In DNA form, the CDR3 reads TGCGCCAGCAGCTACGGGACTAGCGGGAGCACAGATACGCAGTATTTT. This encodes CASSYGTSGSTDTQYF.

V gene TRBV5-1 combines with J gene TRBJ1-2, with D possibly being TRBD1 (6 bases). The CDR3 consists of 13 residues. Trimming pared 7 bases from V and 4 bases from J, leaving 14 bases between. Per the germline V gene, CDR1 is SGHRS and CDR2 is YFSETQ. The CDR3 DNA reads as TGCGCCAGCCGGACAGTGGCGACCTATGGCTACACCTTC. Its translation: CASRTVATYGYTF.